A selection of T cell receptor beta chains follows, all from one sample in a study of blood T cell repertoires in COVID-19. TCRdb keeps only in-frame clones here, not all; method: immunoSEQ multiplex PCR. The sample yields about 260,000 clones, around 89% seen once. Sequenced: PBMCs or T cells enriched from blood (not recorded which). The receptors here all came from a man in his fifties or sixties who had been exposed to COVID-19. The CDR3 runs from the conserved cysteine through the conserved F or W. The order of the fields is clone size, J gene, V gene, D gene, CDR3 DNA, CDR3 protein. The D gene is left open where the match is weak. The listing skips clone size in some rows; elsewhere it reads once, few, many or a size class.

size: NA; J: TRBJ2-2; V: TRBV7-2; D: TRBD2; DNA: TGTGCCAGCAGCCCGCCGGGACTAGCGGGTACAACTCCCGGGGAGCTGTTTTTT; CDR3: CASSPPGLAGTTPGELFF
size: NA; J: TRBJ2-2; V: TRBV19; D: TRBD2; DNA: TGTGCCAGTAGTACTTACGGGAGGGCCGGGGAGCTGTTTTTT; CDR3: CASSTYGRAGELFF
size: NA; J: TRBJ2-2; V: TRBV28; D: TRBD2; DNA: TGTGCCGGCGGGAGCCCTAACACCGGGGAGCTGTTTTTT; CDR3: CAGGSPNTGELFF
size: NA; J: TRBJ1-3; V: TRBV5-6; D: NA; DNA: TGTGCCAGCAGCTTCCGGACAGCCGGAAACACCATATATTTT; CDR3: CASSFRTAGNTIYF
size: NA; J: TRBJ2-5; V: TRBV16; D: NA; DNA: TGTGCCAGCAGCCAATATCCCAATCAAGAGACCCAGTACTTC; CDR3: CASSQYPNQETQYF
size: NA; J: TRBJ1-5; V: TRBV12-5; D: NA; DNA: TGTGCTAGTTCGGAGGGGAAGATCAATCAGCCCCAGCATTTT; CDR3: CASSEGKINQPQHF
size: NA; J: TRBJ2-7; V: TRBV4-2; D: TRBD2; DNA: TGTGCCAGCAGCCACCTGACTAGCGGGGGAGACGAGCAGTACTTC; CDR3: CASSHLTSGGDEQYF
size: NA; J: TRBJ1-1; V: TRBV11-1; D: NA; DNA: TGTGCCAGCAGCCCCAACCCCCTGGATGAGGCTGAAGCTTTCTTT; CDR3: CASSPNPLDEAEAFF
size: NA; J: TRBJ1-2; V: TRBV7-2; D: TRBD1; DNA: TGTGCCAGCAGCGGACAGGGGACAGCTAACTATGGCTACACCTTC; CDR3: CASSGQGTANYGYTF
size: NA; J: TRBJ1-2; V: TRBV6-5; D: NA; DNA: TGTGCCAGCAGTTACTCACCGATAGCTAACTATGGCTACACCTTC; CDR3: CASSYSPIANYGYTF
size: once; J: TRBJ2-5; V: TRBV18; D: NA; DNA: TGTGCCAGCTCACCGGGAGCTAACCAAGAGACCCAGTACTTC; CDR3: CASSPGANQETQYF
size: NA; J: TRBJ2-2; V: TRBV28; D: NA; DNA: TGTGCCAGCAGTCATAGCCGGATAAACACCGGGGAGCTGTTTTTT; CDR3: CASSHSRINTGELFF
size: NA; J: TRBJ2-3; V: TRBV5-6; D: NA; DNA: TGTGCCAGCAGCTTGCTAGCTTTCGACACAGATACGCAGTATTTT; CDR3: CASSLLAFDTDTQYF
size: NA; J: TRBJ2-2; V: TRBV28; D: TRBD2; DNA: TGTGCCAGCAGCCTCTACCCGGGACTAGCGGAATATGGCGGGGAGCTGTTTTTT; CDR3: CASSLYPGLAEYGGELFF
size: NA; J: TRBJ2-1; V: TRBV2; D: TRBD2; DNA: TGTGCCAGCACTCGACTAGCGGAGCAGTTCTTC; CDR3: CASTRLAEQFF
size: NA; J: TRBJ2-1; V: TRBV2; D: TRBD1; DNA: TGTGCCAGCGAGGGGACAGGGAGCAATGAGCAGTTCTTC; CDR3: CASEGTGSNEQFF
size: NA; J: TRBJ1-2; V: TRBV6-6; D: NA; DNA: TGTGCCAGCAGCCCGGGAGCTAACTATGGCTACACCTTC; CDR3: CASSPGANYGYTF